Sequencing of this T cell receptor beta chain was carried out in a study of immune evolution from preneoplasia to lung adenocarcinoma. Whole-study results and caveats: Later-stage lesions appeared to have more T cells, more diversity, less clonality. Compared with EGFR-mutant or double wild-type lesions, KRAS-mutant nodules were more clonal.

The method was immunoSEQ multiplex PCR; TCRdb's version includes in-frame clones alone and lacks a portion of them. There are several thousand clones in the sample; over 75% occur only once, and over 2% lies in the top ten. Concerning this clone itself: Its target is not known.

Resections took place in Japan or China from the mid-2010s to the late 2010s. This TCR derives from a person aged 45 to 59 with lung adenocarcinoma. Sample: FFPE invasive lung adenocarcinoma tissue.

This CDR3 reads CASSPQWETQYF. CDR3 nucleotide sequence: TGTGCCAGCAGCCCACAGTGGGAGACCCAGTACTTC. This chain links TRBV7-9 with TRBJ2-5, with D uncertain. From germline, CDR1 is SEHNR and CDR2 FQNEAQ (reference sequence). V lost 5 bases, J lost 5 bases, and 9 bases lay in between. CDR3 length: 12 residues.